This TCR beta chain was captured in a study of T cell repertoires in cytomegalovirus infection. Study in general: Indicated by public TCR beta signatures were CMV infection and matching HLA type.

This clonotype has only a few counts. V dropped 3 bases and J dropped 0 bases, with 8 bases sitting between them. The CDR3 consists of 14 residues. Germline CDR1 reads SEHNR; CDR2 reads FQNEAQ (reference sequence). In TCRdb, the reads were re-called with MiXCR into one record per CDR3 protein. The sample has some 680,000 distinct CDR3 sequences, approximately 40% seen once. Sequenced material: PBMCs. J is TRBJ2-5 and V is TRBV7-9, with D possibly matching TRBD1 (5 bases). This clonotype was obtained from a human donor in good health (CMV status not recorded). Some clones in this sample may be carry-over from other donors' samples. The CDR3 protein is CASSFDSDQETQYF. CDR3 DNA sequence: TGTGCCAGCAGCTTCGACAGCGACCAAGAGACCCAGTACTTC.